These T cell receptor beta chains were read from a single sample in a study of Ad26.COV2.S vaccination and SARS-CoV-2 variants. Generated by immunoSEQ multiplex PCR, the TCRdb table keeps only in-frame clones and is missing some. The repertoire holds roughly 100,000 clones, with about three quarters as singletons. Here the sequenced sample was peripheral blood, taken after recovery from COVID-19. These TCRs come from a human donor who had recovered from COVID-19. The CDR3 runs from the conserved cysteine through the conserved F or W. D genes are given only for firm matches. For some rows the clone size is stated as once, few or many, or as a class when expanded; others skip it.

clone_size: .
v_call: TRBV29-1
j_call: TRBJ2-7
d_call: TRBD1
cdr3_aa: CSVARTGGDEQYF
cdr3_nt: TGCAGCGTTGCCCGGACAGGGGGTGACGAGCAGTACTTC

clone_size: .
v_call: TRBV11-1
j_call: TRBJ1-6
d_call: .
cdr3_aa: CASSLNVGLSGPLHF
cdr3_nt: TGTGCCAGCAGCTTAAACGTAGGACTATCGGGGCCCCTCCACTTT

clone_size: .
v_call: TRBV28
j_call: TRBJ1-1
d_call: .
cdr3_aa: CASSSPRRAAGTEAFF
cdr3_nt: TGTGCCAGCAGTTCCCCGAGGAGGGCGGCAGGCACTGAAGCTTTCTTT

clone_size: .
v_call: TRBV6-5
j_call: TRBJ1-1
d_call: .
cdr3_aa: CASSSTPTVNTEAFF
cdr3_nt: TGTGCCAGCAGTTCCACACCGACAGTGAACACTGAAGCTTTCTTT

clone_size: .
v_call: TRBV6-5
j_call: TRBJ1-3
d_call: TRBD1
cdr3_aa: CASSPDRAPGNTIYF
cdr3_nt: TGTGCCAGCAGCCCCGACAGGGCACCTGGAAACACCATATATTTT

clone_size: .
v_call: TRBV7-2
j_call: TRBJ2-6
d_call: .
cdr3_aa: CASRLQSSGANVLTF
cdr3_nt: TGTGCCAGCAGACTCCAAAGCTCTGGGGCCAACGTCCTGACTTTC

clone_size: .
v_call: TRBV7-9
j_call: TRBJ1-1
d_call: TRBD1
cdr3_aa: CASRPGQREWPRTEAFF
cdr3_nt: TGTGCCAGCAGGCCGGGACAGAGGGAATGGCCGAGAACTGAAGCTTTCTTT

clone_size: .
v_call: TRBV6-5
j_call: TRBJ2-2
d_call: TRBD1
cdr3_aa: CASRTGTGIPGELFF
cdr3_nt: TGTGCCAGCAGGACCGGGACAGGGATCCCCGGGGAGCTGTTTTTT

clone_size: .
v_call: TRBV2
j_call: TRBJ2-6
d_call: .
cdr3_aa: CASSDVGRGANVLTF
cdr3_nt: TGTGCCAGCAGTGATGTGGGGCGTGGGGCCAACGTCCTGACTTTC

clone_size: .
v_call: TRBV6-5
j_call: TRBJ1-5
d_call: .
cdr3_aa: CASRIQGNSNQPQHF
cdr3_nt: TGTGCCAGCAGGATACAGGGAAATAGCAATCAGCCCCAGCATTTT

clone_size: few
v_call: TRBV29-1
j_call: TRBJ2-7
d_call: .
cdr3_aa: CSILRQGINEQYF
cdr3_nt: TGCAGCATCCTCCGCCAGGGGATCAACGAGCAGTACTTC

clone_size: .
v_call: TRBV28
j_call: TRBJ1-6
d_call: .
cdr3_aa: CASSFPNSPLHF
cdr3_nt: TGTGCCAGCAGTTTCCCGAATTCACCCCTCCACTTT

clone_size: .
v_call: TRBV19
j_call: TRBJ1-2
d_call: TRBD1
cdr3_aa: CATAEGNRGGYTF
cdr3_nt: TGTGCCACCGCGGAGGGAAACAGGGGGGGCTACACCTTC

clone_size: .
v_call: TRBV12-1
j_call: TRBJ2-4
d_call: .
cdr3_aa: CASSPGPKAKNIQYF
cdr3_nt: TGTGCCAGCAGCCCGGGACCGAAAGCCAAAAACATTCAGTACTTC

clone_size: .
v_call: TRBV19
j_call: TRBJ1-1
d_call: .
cdr3_aa: CASSIAGSVTEAFF
cdr3_nt: TGTGCCAGTAGTATAGCAGGGTCAGTCACTGAAGCTTTCTTT

clone_size: .
v_call: TRBV7-6
j_call: TRBJ1-3
d_call: .
cdr3_aa: CASSLGQGNTIYF
cdr3_nt: TGTGCCAGCAGCTTAGGACAGGGAAACACCATATATTTT

clone_size: .
v_call: TRBV7-3
j_call: TRBJ2-3
d_call: .
cdr3_aa: CASSLQSTDTQYF
cdr3_nt: TGTGCCAGCAGCTTACAGAGCACAGATACGCAGTATTTT

clone_size: once
v_call: TRBV4-2
j_call: TRBJ1-2
d_call: TRBD1
cdr3_aa: CASSPTGDYGYTF
cdr3_nt: TGTGCCAGCAGTCCTACAGGGGACTATGGCTACACCTTC